This TCR beta chain was retrieved from a study of long-term antiretroviral therapy in people with HIV. Survey level was the resolution at which the v3.0 immunoSEQ assay ran. The protocol was immunoSEQ multiplex PCR, while the TCRdb copy is restricted to in-frame clones and leaves out a portion. This repertoire shows more than 20,000 clones, over 75% found once; its top ten account for about 7%. The source of this sequence is a woman between 25 and 40 years old with HIV. The sequences come from unsorted PBMCs, collected 1.8 years before starting antiretroviral therapy.

CDR3 bases: TGTGCCAGCAGTGGGACAGGCGTCAATGAGCAGTTCTTC. It encodes CASSGTGVNEQFF. The chain carries TRBV6-1 and TRBJ2-1; 7 bases agree with TRBD1. The V and J ends lost 4 bases and 6 bases, in that order; junction bases with no gene match: 3. Germline V CDR1 and CDR2: MNHNS, SASEGT. This CDR3 contains 13 residues.